This record covers a single T cell receptor (beta chain). This record comes from a study of blood T cell repertoires in COVID-19. About the research overall: From the United States, Italy and Spain came samples of acute and convalescent COVID-19. PBMCs, B-cell-depleted T cells, or T cells provided the cDNA or gDNA that made up the material.

Germline V gene sequence: CDR1 LGHNA, CDR2 YSLEER. V shed 0 bases and J shed 3 bases, with 12 bases lying between them. This CDR3 spans 15 amino acids. Original data processing: How many nucleated cells were present was estimated from reference gene primer amplification. Profiling relied on immunoSEQ multiplex PCR, and the TCRdb table lists in-frame clones only, not all of them. The V and J calls and clone size come from that table; D and trimming were worked out from the DNA. Of some 98,000 clones in the sample, less than 85% were seen once. V and J are TRBV4-3 and TRBJ2-7, with D possibly TRBD2 on 8 matching bases. This clonotype was sampled from a man in his 70s with active or convalescent COVID-19. Sequencing input: peripheral blood. CDR3 in amino acids: CASSQDGRGLYEQYF. In DNA, the CDR3 is TGCGCCAGCAGCCAAGACGGGAGGGGGCTCTACGAGCAGTACTTC.